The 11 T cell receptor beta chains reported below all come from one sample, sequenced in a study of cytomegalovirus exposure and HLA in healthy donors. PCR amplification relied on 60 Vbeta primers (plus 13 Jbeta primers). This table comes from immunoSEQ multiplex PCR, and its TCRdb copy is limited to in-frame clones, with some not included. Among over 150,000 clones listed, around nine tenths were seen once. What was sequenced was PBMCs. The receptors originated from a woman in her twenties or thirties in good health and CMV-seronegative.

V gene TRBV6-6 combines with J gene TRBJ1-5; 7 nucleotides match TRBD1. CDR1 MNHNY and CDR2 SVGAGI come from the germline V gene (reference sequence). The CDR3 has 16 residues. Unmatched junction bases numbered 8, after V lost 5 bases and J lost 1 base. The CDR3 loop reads CASSVAGTVSNQPQHF. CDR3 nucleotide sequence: TGTGCCAGCAGTGTTGCCGGGACAGTAAGCAATCAGCCCCAGCATTTT.

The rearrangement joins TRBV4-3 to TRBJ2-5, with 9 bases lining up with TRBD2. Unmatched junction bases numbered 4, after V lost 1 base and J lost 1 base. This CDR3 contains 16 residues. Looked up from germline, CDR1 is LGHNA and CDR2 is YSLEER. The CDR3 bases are TGCGCCAGCAGCCAAGTCGCGGGGGGGGCCCAAGAGACCCAGTACTTC. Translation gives CASSQVAGGAQETQYF.

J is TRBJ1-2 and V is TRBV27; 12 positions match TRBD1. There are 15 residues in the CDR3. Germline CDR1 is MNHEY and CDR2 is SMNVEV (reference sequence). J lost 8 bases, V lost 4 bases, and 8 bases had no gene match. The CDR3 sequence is CASSSSGTGGWGYTF. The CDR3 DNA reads TGTGCCAGCAGTTCCTCCGGGACAGGGGGCTGGGGCTACACCTTC.

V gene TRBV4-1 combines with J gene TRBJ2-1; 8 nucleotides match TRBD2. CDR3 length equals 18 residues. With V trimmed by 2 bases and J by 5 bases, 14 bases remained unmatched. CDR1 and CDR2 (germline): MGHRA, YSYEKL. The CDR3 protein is CASSQPGGALHKNNEQFF. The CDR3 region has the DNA TGCGCCAGCAGCCAACCCGGGGGGGCATTGCACAAAAACAATGAGCAGTTCTTC.

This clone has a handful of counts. CDR3 region: CASSTQQNTEAFF. CDR3 DNA sequence: TGTGCCAGCAGCACGCAACAGAACACTGAAGCTTTCTTT. V and J are TRBV27 and TRBJ1-1; the D is unclear. V was trimmed by 6 bases and J by 1 base, leaving 9 bases between them. The CDR3 spans 13 residues. CDR1 MNHEY and CDR2 SMNVEV come from the germline V gene (reference sequence).

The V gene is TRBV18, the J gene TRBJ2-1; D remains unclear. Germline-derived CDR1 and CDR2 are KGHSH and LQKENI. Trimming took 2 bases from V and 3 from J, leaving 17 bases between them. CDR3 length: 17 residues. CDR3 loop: CASSPAVQVFNYNEQFF. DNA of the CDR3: TGTGCCAGCTCACCAGCAGTCCAAGTTTTTAACTACAATGAGCAGTTCTTC. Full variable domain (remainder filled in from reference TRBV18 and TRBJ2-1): NAGVMQNPRHLVRRRGQEARLRCSPMKGHSHVYWYRQLPEEGLKFMVYLQKENIIDESGMPKERFSAEFPKEGPSILRIQQVVRGDSAAYFCASSPAVQVFNYNEQFFGPGTRLTVL.

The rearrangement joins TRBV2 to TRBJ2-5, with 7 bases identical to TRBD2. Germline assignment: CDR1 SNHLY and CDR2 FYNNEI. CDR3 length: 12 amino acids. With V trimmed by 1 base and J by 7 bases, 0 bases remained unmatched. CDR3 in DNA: TGTGCCAGCAGTGAAGGGGGGGGGACCCAGTACTTC. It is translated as CASSEGGGTQYF.

The CDR3 here is CASSQNTGELFF. The CDR3 region has the DNA TGCGCCAGCAGCCAAAACACCGGGGAGCTGTTTTTT. The V gene is TRBV5-1, the J gene TRBJ2-2; no definite D call. Germline CDR1 and CDR2: SGHRS and YFSETQ. Trimming pared 4 bases from V and 2 bases from J, leaving 3 bases between. This CDR3 is built from 12 residues.

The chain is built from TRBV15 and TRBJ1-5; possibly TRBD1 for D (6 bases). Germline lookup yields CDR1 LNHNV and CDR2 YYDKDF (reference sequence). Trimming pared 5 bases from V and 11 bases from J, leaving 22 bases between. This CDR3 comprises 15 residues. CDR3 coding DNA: TGTGCCACCAGCCGGGACAAAGATCCCCGTGACGCCCAGCATTTT. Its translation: CATSRDKDPRDAQHF.

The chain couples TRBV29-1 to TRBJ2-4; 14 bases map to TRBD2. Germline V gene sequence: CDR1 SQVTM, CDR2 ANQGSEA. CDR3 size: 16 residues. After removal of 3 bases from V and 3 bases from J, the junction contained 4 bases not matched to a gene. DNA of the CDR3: TGCAGCGTTGATGGACTAGCGGGAGGAAACAAAAACATTCAGTACTTC. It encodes CSVDGLAGGNKNIQYF.

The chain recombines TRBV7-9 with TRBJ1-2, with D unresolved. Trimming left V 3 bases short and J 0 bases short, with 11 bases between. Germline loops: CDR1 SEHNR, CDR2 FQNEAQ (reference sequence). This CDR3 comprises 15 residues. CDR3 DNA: TGTGCCAGCAGCTTCCCAGGTCAAGCTAACTATGGCTACACCTTC. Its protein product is CASSFPGQANYGYTF.